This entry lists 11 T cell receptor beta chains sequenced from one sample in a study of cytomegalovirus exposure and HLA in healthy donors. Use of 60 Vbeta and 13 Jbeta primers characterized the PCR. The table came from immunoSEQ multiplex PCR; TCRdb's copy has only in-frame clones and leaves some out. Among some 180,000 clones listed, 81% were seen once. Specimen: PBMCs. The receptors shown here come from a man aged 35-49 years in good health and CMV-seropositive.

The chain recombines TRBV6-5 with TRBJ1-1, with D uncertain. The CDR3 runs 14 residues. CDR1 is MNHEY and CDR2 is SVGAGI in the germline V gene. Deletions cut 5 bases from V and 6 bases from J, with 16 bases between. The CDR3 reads CASSNPGTRAEAFF. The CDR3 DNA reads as TGTGCCAGCAGTAATCCGGGAACGCGCGCTGAAGCTTTCTTT.

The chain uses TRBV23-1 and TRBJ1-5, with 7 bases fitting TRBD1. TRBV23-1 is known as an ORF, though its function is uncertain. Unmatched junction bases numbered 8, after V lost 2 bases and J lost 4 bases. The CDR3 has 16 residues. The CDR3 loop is CASSQPTGTTNQPQHF. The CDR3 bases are TGCGCCAGCAGTCAACCGACAGGGACAACTAATCAGCCCCAGCATTTT.

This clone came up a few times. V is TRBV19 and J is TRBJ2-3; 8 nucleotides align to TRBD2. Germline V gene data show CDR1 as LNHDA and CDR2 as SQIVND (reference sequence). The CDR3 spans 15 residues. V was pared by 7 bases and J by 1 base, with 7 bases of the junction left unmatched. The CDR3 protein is CASKPSGLRTDTQYF. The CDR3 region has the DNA TGTGCCAGTAAGCCTAGCGGGCTACGCACAGATACGCAGTATTTT.

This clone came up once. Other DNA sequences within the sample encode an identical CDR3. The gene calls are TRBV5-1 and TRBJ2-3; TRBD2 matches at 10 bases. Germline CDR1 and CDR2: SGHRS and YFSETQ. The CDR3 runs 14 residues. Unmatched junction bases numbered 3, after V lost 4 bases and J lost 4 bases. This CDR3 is CASSLSGGADTQYF. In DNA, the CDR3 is TGCGCCAGCAGCCTAAGCGGGGGGGCAGATACGCAGTATTTT.

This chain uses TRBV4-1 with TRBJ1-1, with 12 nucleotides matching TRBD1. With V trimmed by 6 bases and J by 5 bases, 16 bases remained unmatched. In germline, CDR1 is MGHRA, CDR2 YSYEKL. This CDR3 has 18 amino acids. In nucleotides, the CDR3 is TGCGCCAGCAGACTCGGGAGGGGACAGGGGGCGAGAAGTACTGAAGCTTTCTTT. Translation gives CASRLGRGQGARSTEAFF.

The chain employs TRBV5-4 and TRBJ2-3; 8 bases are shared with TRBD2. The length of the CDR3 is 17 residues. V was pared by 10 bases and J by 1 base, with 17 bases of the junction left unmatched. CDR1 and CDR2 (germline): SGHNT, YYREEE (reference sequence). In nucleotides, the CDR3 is TGTGCCCTCGGGCTGACGGGAGGGCCTATGGGCACAGATACGCAGTATTTT. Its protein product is CALGLTGGPMGTDTQYF.

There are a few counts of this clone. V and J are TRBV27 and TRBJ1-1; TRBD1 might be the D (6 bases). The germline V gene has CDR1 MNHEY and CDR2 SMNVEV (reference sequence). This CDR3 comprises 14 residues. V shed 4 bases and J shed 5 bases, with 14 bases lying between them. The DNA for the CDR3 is TGTGCCAGCAGTTCCCGGCAGGGGTATACTGAAGCTTTCTTT. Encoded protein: CASSSRQGYTEAFF.

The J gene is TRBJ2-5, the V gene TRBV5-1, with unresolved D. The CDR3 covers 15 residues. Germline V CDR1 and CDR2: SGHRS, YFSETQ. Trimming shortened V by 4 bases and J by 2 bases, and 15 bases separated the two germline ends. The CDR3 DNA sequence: TGCGCCAGCAGCATGGGTAGCCGCTCACAAGAGACCCAGTACTTC. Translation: CASSMGSRSQETQYF.

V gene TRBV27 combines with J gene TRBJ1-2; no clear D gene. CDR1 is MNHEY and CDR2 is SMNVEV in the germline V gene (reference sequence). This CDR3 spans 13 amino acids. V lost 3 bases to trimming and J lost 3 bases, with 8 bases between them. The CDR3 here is CASSFSEDYGYTF. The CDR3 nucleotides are TGTGCCAGCAGTTTCTCGGAGGACTATGGCTACACCTTC.

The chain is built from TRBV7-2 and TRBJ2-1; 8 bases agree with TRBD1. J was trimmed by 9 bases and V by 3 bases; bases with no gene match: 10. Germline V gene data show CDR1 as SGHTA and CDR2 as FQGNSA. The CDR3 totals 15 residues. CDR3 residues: CASSFPDRGPGEQFF. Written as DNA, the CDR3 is TGTGCCAGCAGCTTCCCCGACAGGGGCCCTGGTGAGCAGTTCTTC.

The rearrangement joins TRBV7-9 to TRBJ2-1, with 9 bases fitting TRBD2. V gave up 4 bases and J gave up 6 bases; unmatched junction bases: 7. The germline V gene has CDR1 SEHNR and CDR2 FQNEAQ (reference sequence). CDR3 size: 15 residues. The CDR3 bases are TGTGCCAGCAGCTGGAGTAGCGGGAGTATCAATGAGCAGTTCTTC. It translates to CASSWSSGSINEQFF. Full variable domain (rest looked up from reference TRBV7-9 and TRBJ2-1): DTGVSQNPRHKITKRGQNVTFRCDPISEHNRLYWYRQTLGQGPEFLTYFQNEAQLEKSRLLSDRFSAERPKGSFSTLEIQRTEQGDSAMYLCASSWSSGSINEQFFGPGTRLTVL.